This record concerns one TCR beta chain sequence. Antigen unknown. The data belong to a study of vaccination and CD4 T cells after COVID-19. Germline CDR1 reads WSHSY; CDR2 reads SAAADI. V shed 6 bases, J shed 0 bases, and the junction held 9 bases outside the gene matches. There are 17 residues in the CDR3. Described treatment: roughly 10-day PBMC culture with coronavirus spike peptide pools or control peptides (ViraFEST assay). The Oncomine TCR Beta short-read assay sequenced DNA from cultured CD4+ T cells. TCRdb processed the PCR reads anew with MiXCR; each CDR3 protein has one entry. The sample records some 19,000 distinct CDR3 sequences, about two fifths being singletons.

Sample: CD4+ T cells from blood, cultured in vitro. The chain links TRBV10-2 to TRBJ1-5; 9 nucleotides match TRBD1. The receptor was derived from a human donor who had recovered from COVID-19. Here the CDR3 DNA reads TGCGCCAGCAGGACCGGACAGGGGCGGACTAGCAATCAGCCCCAGCATTTT. It encodes CASRTGQGRTSNQPQHF.